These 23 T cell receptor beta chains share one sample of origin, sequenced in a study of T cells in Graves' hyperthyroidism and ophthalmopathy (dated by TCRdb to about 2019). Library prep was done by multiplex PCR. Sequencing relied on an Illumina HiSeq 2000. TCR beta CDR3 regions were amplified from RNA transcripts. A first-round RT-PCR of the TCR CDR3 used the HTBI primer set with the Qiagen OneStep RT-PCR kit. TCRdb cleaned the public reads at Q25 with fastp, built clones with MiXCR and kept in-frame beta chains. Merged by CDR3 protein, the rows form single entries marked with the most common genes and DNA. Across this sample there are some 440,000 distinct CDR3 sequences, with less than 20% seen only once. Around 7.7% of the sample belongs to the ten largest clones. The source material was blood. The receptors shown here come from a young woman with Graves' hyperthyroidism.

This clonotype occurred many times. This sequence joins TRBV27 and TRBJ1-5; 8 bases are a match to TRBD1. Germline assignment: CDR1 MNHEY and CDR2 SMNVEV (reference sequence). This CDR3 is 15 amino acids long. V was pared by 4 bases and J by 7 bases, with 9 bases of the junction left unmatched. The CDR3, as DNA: TGTGCCAGCAGTTCCGGGACAGGAATGTACCAGCCCCAGCATTTT. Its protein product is CASSSGTGMYQPQHF.

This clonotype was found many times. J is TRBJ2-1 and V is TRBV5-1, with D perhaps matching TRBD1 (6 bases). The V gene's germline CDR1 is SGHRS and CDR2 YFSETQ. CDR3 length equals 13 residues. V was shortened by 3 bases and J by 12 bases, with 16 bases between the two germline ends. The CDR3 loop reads CASSSPGHMWQFF. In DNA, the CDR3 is TGCGCCAGCAGCTCACCGGGACACATGTGGCAGTTCTTC.

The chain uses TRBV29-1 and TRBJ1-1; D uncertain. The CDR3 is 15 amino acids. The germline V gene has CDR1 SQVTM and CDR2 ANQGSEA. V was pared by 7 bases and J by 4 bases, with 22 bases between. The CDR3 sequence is CSGRPDGGSGTEAFF. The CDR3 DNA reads TGCAGCGGACGACCAGACGGAGGCTCGGGCACTGAAGCTTTCTTT. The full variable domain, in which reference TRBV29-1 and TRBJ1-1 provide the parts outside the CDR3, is SAVISQKPSRDICQRGTSLTIQCQVDSQVTMMFWYRQQPGQSLTLIATANQGSEATYESGFVIDKFPISRPNLTFSTLTVSNMSPEDSSIYLCSGRPDGGSGTEAFFGQGTRLTVV.

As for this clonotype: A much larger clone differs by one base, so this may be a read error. CDR3 DNA sequence: TGTGCCTGGCGTTTAGTGGGCGAGCAGTACTTC. Translating gives CAWRLVGEQYF. This sequence joins TRBV30 and TRBJ2-7; the D is unclear. From germline, CDR1 is GTSNPN and CDR2 SVGIG (reference sequence). The V and J ends lost 5 bases and 6 bases respectively, with 11 bases between them. The length of the CDR3 is 11 residues.

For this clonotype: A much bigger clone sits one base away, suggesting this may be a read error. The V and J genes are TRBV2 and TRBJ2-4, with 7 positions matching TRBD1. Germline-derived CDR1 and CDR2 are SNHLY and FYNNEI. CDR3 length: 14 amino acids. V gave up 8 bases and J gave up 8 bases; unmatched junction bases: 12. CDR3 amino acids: CASGATGSGHIQYF. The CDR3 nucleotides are TGTGCCAGCGGTGCGACAGGGTCTGGGCACATTCAGTACTTC.

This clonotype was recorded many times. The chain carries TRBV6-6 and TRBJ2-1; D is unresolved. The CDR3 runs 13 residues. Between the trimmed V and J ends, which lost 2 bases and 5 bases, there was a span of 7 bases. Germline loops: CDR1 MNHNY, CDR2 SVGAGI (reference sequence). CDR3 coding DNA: TGTGCCAGCAGTTACAGGCGGAACAATGAGCAGTTCTTC. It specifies CASSYRRNNEQFF.

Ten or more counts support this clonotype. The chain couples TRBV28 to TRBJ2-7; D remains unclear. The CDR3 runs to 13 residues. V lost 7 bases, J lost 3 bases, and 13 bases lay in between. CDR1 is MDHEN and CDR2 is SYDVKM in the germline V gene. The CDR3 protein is CASKERVGYEQYF. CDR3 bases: TGTGCCAGCAAAGAACGGGTGGGCTACGAGCAGTACTTC.

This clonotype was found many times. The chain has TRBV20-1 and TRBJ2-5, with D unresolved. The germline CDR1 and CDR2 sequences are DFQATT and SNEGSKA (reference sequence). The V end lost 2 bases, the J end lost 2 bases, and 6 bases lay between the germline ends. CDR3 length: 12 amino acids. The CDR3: CSARLTQETQYF. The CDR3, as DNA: TGCAGTGCTAGACTAACTCAAGAGACCCAGTACTTC.

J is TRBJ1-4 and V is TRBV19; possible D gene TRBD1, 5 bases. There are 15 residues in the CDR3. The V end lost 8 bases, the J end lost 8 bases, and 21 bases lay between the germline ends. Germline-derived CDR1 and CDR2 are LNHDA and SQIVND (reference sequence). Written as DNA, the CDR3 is TGTGCCAGTGCCCCAACCGGGACCGCCCGAGAAAAACTGTTTTTT. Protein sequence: CASAPTGTAREKLFF.

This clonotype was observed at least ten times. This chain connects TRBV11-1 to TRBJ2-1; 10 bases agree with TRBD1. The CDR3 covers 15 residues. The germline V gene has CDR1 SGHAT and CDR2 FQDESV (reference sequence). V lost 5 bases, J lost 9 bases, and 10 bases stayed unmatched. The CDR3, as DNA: TGTGCCAGCAGCCTGGGGGACAGGGGAGGCGGTGAGCAGTTCTTC. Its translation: CASSLGDRGGGEQFF. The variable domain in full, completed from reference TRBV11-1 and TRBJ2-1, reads EAEVAQSPRYKITEKSQAVAFWCDPISGHATLYWYRQILGQGPELLVQFQDESVVDDSQLPKDRFSAERLKGVDSTLKIQPAELGDSAMYLCASSLGDRGGGEQFFGPGTRLTVL.

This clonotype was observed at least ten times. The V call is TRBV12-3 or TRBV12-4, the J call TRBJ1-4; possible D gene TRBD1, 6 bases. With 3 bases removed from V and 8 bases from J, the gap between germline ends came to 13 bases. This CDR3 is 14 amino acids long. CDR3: CASSFGGGQEKLFF. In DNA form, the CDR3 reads TGTGCCAGCAGTTTTGGTGGGGGGCAAGAAAAACTGTTTTTT.

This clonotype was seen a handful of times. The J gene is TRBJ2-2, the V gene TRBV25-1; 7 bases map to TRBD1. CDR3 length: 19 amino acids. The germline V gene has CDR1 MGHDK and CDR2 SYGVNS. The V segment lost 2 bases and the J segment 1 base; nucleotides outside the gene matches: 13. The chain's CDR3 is CASSEDPGRGQVNTGELFF. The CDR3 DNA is TGTGCCAGCAGTGAAGATCCCGGCCGAGGACAGGTGAACACCGGGGAGCTGTTTTTT.

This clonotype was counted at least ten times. CDR3 sequence: CASSTRGTGDGPQHF. The CDR3 DNA sequence: TGTGCCAGCAGTACTCGAGGGACAGGGGATGGGCCCCAGCATTTT. The chain recombines TRBV6-5 with TRBJ1-5, with 10 bases identical to TRBD1. Germline loops: CDR1 MNHEY, CDR2 SVGAGI. Trimming took 5 bases from V and 9 from J; bases not matched to a gene: 10. CDR3 length equals 15 residues.

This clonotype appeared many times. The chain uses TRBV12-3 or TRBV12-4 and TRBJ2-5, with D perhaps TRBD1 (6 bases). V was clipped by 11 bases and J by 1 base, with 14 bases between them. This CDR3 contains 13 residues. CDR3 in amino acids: CACGRGFQETQYF. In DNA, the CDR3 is TGTGCCTGCGGAAGGGGGTTCCAAGAGACCCAGTACTTC.

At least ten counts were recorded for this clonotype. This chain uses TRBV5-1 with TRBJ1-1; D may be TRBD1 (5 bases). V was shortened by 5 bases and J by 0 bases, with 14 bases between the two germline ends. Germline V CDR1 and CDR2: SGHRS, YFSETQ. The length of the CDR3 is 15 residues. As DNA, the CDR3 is TGCGCCAGCAGATATAGTTTGGGGGTGAACACTGAAGCTTTCTTT. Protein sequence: CASRYSLGVNTEAFF.

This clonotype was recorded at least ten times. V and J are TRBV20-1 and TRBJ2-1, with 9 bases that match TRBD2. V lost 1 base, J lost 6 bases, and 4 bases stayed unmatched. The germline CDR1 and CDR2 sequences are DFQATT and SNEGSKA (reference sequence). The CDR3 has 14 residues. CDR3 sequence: CSARALAGSNEQFF. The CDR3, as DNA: TGCAGTGCTAGAGCCCTAGCGGGGTCCAATGAGCAGTTCTTC.

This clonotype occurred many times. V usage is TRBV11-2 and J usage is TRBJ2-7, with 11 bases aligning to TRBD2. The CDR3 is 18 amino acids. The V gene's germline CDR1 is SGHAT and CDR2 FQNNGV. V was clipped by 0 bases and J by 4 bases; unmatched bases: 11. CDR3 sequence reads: CASSLELAGDRIRYEQYF. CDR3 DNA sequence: TGTGCCAGCAGCTTAGAACTAGCGGGAGATAGGATCCGTTACGAGCAGTACTTC.

This CDR3 is CASSQAGAGGELFF. CDR3 sequence (DNA): TGTGCCAGCAGCCAAGCGGGGGCGGGCGGGGAGCTGTTTTTT. This sequence joins TRBV3-1 and TRBJ2-2; D tentatively reads TRBD1 or TRBD2 (6 bases each). Germline V gene data show CDR1 as LGHDT and CDR2 as YNNKEL (reference sequence). The CDR3 is 14 amino acids. V shed 1 base and J shed 7 bases, with 10 bases lying between them.

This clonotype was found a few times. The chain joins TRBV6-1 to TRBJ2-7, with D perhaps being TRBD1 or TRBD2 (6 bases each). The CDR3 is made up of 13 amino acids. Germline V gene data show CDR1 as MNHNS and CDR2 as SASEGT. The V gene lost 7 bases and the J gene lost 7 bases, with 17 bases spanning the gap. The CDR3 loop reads CASTRDSTGEQYF. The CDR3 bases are TGTGCCAGCACCCGGGACTCGACAGGAGAGCAGTACTTC.

The CDR3 DNA reads as TGCAGCGTTGCGATGATCTCGGAGACTGAAGCTTTCTTT. Protein sequence: CSVAMISETEAFF. The V gene is TRBV29-1, the J gene TRBJ1-1; unclear D gene. CDR3 length: 13 amino acids. In germline, CDR1 is SQVTM, CDR2 ANQGSEA. The V and J ends lost 4 bases and 5 bases respectively, with 14 bases between them.

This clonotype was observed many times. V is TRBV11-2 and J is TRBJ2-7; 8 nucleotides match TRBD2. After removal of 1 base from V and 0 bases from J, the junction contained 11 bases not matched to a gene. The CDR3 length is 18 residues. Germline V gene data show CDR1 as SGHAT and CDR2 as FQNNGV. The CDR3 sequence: CASSLVFGLAANSYEQYF. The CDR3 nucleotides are TGTGCCAGCAGCTTAGTATTTGGACTAGCCGCAAACTCCTACGAGCAGTACTTC.

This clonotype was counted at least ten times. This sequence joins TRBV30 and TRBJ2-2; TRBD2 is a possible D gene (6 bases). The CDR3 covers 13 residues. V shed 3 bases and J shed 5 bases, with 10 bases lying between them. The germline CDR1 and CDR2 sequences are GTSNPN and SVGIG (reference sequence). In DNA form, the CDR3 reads TGTGCCTGGAGGGAGGGCCAAACCGGGGAGCTGTTTTTT. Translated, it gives CAWREGQTGELFF.

CDR3 in amino acids: CSARVGGGPQHF. The CDR3, as DNA: TGCAGTGCCCGTGTGGGTGGCGGGCCCCAGCATTTT. This chain links TRBV20-1 with TRBJ1-5, with D hard to call. The germline gives CDR1 DFQATT, CDR2 SNEGSKA (reference sequence). V lost 6 bases to trimming and J lost 9 bases, with 15 bases between them. The CDR3 extends over 12 amino acids.